These 26 T cell receptor beta chains were sequenced from one sample in a study of cytomegalovirus exposure and HLA in healthy donors. PCR amplification relied on 60 Vbeta primers (plus 13 Jbeta primers). TCRdb's table, derived via immunoSEQ multiplex PCR, lists solely in-frame clones and lacks some. The data show about 140,000 clones, 65% to 90% seen once. Sequenced: PBMCs. The receptors derive from a female donor in good health and CMV-seronegative.

The V gene is TRBV7-9, the J gene TRBJ1-1; D remains unclear. Germline V gives CDR1 SEHNR, CDR2 FQNEAQ (reference sequence). CDR3 length equals 13 residues. Trimming removed 1 base from V and 7 bases from J, with 10 bases in between. The CDR3 sequence: CASSLEDLDEAFF. The CDR3 DNA follows: TGTGCCAGCAGCTTAGAAGACCTAGATGAAGCTTTCTTT.

The J gene is TRBJ2-3, the V gene TRBV6-5; 8 positions agree with TRBD1. The CDR3 has 15 residues. Germline CDR1 and CDR2: MNHEY and SVGAGI. The junction had 4 bases not matched to a gene; V was cut back by 5 bases and J by 0 bases. DNA of the CDR3: TGTGCCAGCAGTCCGACAGGGGCTAGCACAGATACGCAGTATTTT. Translation gives CASSPTGASTDTQYF.

V gene TRBV29-1 combines with J gene TRBJ2-7; the match to TRBD2 covers 12 bases. CDR1 and CDR2 (germline): SQVTM, ANQGSEA. This CDR3 contains 14 residues. Germline trimming cut 7 bases from V and 4 bases from J; bases unmatched to any gene: 8. The CDR3 DNA follows: TGCAGCGCCGAACTAGCGGGAGGTGGGTACGAGCAGTACTTC. Its translation: CSAELAGGGYEQYF.

A few counts support this clone. Sequence at one end of the junction differs from germline and may be a read error. CDR3 DNA: TGTGCCAGCAGTGAACGGGACAGGGTGTCCTACGAGAAGTACTTC. Amino acids: CASSERDRVSYEKYF. The J gene is TRBJ2-7, the V gene TRBV2; TRBD1 aligns across 9 bases. Germline-derived CDR1 and CDR2 are SNHLY and FYNNEI. CDR3 length equals 15 residues.

The chain uses TRBV6-5 and TRBJ2-2; D is possibly TRBD1 (5 bases). The CDR3 covers 16 residues. Germline V gives CDR1 MNHEY, CDR2 SVGAGI. The ends were cut back, 2 bases at V and 1 base at J, with 11 bases in the middle. This chain's CDR3 is CASSYDRSKNTGELFF. CDR3 nucleotides: TGTGCCAGCAGTTACGACAGATCTAAGAACACCGGGGAGCTGTTTTTT.

The chain combines TRBV29-1 with TRBJ2-7; 13 bases are shared with TRBD2. The V segment lost 5 bases and the J segment 6 bases; nucleotides outside the gene matches: 4. Germline assignment: CDR1 SQVTM and CDR2 ANQGSEA. CDR3 length equals 13 residues. Written as DNA, the CDR3 is TGCAGCGTTAGGGGACTAGCGGGATCCGAGCAGTACTTC. Its translation: CSVRGLAGSEQYF.

The chain has TRBV6-5 and TRBJ1-2, with 8 positions matching TRBD1. Looked up from germline, CDR1 is MNHEY and CDR2 is SVGAGI. V dropped 0 bases and J dropped 1; count of bases not matched to a gene: 4. CDR3 length: 16 residues. CDR3 nucleotides: TGTGCCAGCAGTTACTCGGCAGGGGGCTATAACTATGGCTACACCTTC. The encoded protein is CASSYSAGGYNYGYTF.

V is TRBV5-1 and J is TRBJ2-1, with 13 positions matching TRBD2. Losses at the gene ends were 3 bases for V and 3 bases for J; bases not matched to a gene: 6. This CDR3 has 17 residues. Germline V lookup: CDR1 SGHRS, CDR2 YFSETQ. CDR3 DNA sequence: TGCGCCAGCAGCTGGACTAGCGGGAGCCCCAACTACAATGAGCAGTTCTTC. Protein: CASSWTSGSPNYNEQFF.

J is TRBJ1-1 and V is TRBV5-6; D is perhaps TRBD1 (6 bases). The V end lost 0 bases, the J end lost 5 bases, and 20 bases lay between the germline ends. Germline V gene lookup returns CDR1 SGHDT and CDR2 YYEEEE. The length of the CDR3 is 17 residues. CDR3 DNA: TGTGCCAGCAGCTTGGCCTACTCCCAGGGGCGCAGGACTGAAGCTTTCTTT. Protein: CASSLAYSQGRRTEAFF.

The rearrangement links TRBV28 to TRBJ2-7; D is perhaps TRBD1 (5 bases). Trimming took 3 bases from V and 4 from J, leaving 7 bases between them. Germline assignment: CDR1 MDHEN and CDR2 SYDVKM. This CDR3 has 12 residues. Here the CDR3 reads CASSFPGYEQYF. The CDR3 DNA is TGTGCCAGCAGTTTCCCAGGGTACGAGCAGTACTTC.

This clone was seen just once. The chain carries TRBV6-6 and TRBJ2-7, with 8 bases that match TRBD2. Germline lookup yields CDR1 MNHNY and CDR2 SVGAGI (reference sequence). V lost 2 bases and J lost 3; bases outside the gene matches: 6. This CDR3 is 15 amino acids long. The CDR3 protein is CASSYPGTRNYEQYF. In DNA form, the CDR3 reads TGTGCCAGCAGTTACCCGGGGACTAGAAACTACGAGCAGTACTTC.

This clone has a handful of counts. This chain connects TRBV5-1 to TRBJ1-1; D is possibly TRBD1 (6 bases). CDR3 size: 16 residues. Trimming shortened V by 6 bases and J by 3 bases, and 21 bases separated the two germline ends. Germline V gene data show CDR1 as SGHRS and CDR2 as YFSETQ. CDR3 loop: CASTRTSGGIYTEAFF. The CDR3 DNA reads TGCGCCAGCACAAGGACCTCGGGGGGCATTTACACTGAAGCTTTCTTT. Full variable domain (missing parts from reference TRBV5-1 and TRBJ1-1): KAGVTQTPRYLIKTRGQQVTLSCSPISGHRSVSWYQQTPGQGLQFLFEYFSETQRNKGNFPGRFSGRQFSNSRSEMNVSTLELGDSALYLCASTRTSGGIYTEAFFGQGTRLTVV.

The chain carries TRBV30 and TRBJ1-2; 9 nucleotides match TRBD1. This CDR3 is built from 14 residues. J gave up 4 bases and V 2 bases, and 5 bases lay outside the gene matches. Germline-derived CDR1 and CDR2 are GTSNPN and SVGIG (reference sequence). The CDR3 protein is CAWSTGGRVYGYTF. CDR3 nucleotides: TGTGCCTGGAGTACAGGGGGCCGGGTCTATGGCTACACCTTC.

This rearrangement joins TRBV15 to TRBJ2-7; 10 bases align to TRBD2. The ends lost 3 bases at V and 0 bases at J; junction bases unmatched: 8. The CDR3 is made up of 17 amino acids. The germline gives CDR1 LNHNV, CDR2 YYDKDF (reference sequence). The CDR3 sequence: CATSSNKGLADSYEQYF. The DNA for the CDR3 is TGTGCCACCAGCAGTAACAAAGGACTAGCGGACTCCTACGAGCAGTACTTC.

Concerning this clone itself: The same CDR3 also results from other DNA sequences found in this sample. This chain links TRBV5-1 with TRBJ1-1; 7 nucleotides agree with TRBD1. This CDR3 is 15 amino acids long. The V and J ends lost 4 bases and 8 bases, in that order; junction bases with no gene match: 14. The germline V gene has CDR1 SGHRS and CDR2 YFSETQ. In DNA form, the CDR3 reads TGCGCCAGCAGCGGGTTGACAGGGTTGAGCACCGAAGCTTTCTTT. This translates into CASSGLTGLSTEAFF. The full variable domain, completed using reference TRBV5-1 and TRBJ1-1, is KAGVTQTPRYLIKTRGQQVTLSCSPISGHRSVSWYQQTPGQGLQFLFEYFSETQRNKGNFPGRFSGRQFSNSRSEMNVSTLELGDSALYLCASSGLTGLSTEAFFGQGTRLTVV.

This clone has just a few counts. V gene TRBV5-1 combines with J gene TRBJ2-7; tentative D call: TRBD2 (6 bases). The CDR3 has 14 amino acids. Looked up from germline, CDR1 is SGHRS and CDR2 is YFSETQ. Trimming stripped 4 bases from V and 5 bases from J, with 16 bases between. CDR3 region: CASSAGGVDNEQYF. In DNA form, the CDR3 reads TGCGCCAGCAGCGCCGGGGGAGTGGACAACGAGCAGTACTTC. Full variable domain (missing parts from reference TRBV5-1 and TRBJ2-7): KAGVTQTPRYLIKTRGQQVTLSCSPISGHRSVSWYQQTPGQGLQFLFEYFSETQRNKGNFPGRFSGRQFSNSRSEMNVSTLELGDSALYLCASSAGGVDNEQYFGPGTRLTVT.

The CDR3 region has the DNA TGTGCCAGCAGCGTAGCCAGGGCTGAGCAGTTCTTC. Protein product: CASSVARAEQFF. The chain is built from TRBV28 and TRBJ2-1; tentative D call: TRBD1 (5 bases). The CDR3 spans 12 residues. Trimming removed 6 bases from V and 9 bases from J, with 12 bases in between. In germline, CDR1 is MDHEN, CDR2 SYDVKM.

This clone was counted a single time. This chain connects TRBV6-6 to TRBJ2-7, with D maybe TRBD2 (5 bases). The length of the CDR3 is 13 residues. The V gene lost 0 bases and the J gene lost 5 bases, with 8 bases spanning the gap. CDR1 and CDR2 from the germline V gene are MNHNY and SVGAGI (reference sequence). Here the CDR3 reads CASSYSQRNEQYF. The CDR3 nucleotides are TGTGCCAGCAGTTACTCGCAGCGGAACGAGCAGTACTTC.

The chain carries TRBV6-5 and TRBJ2-7, with a weak D call TRBD2 (6 bases). CDR1 MNHEY and CDR2 SVGAGI come from the germline V gene. This CDR3 is 14 amino acids long. V gave up 2 bases and J gave up 3 bases, with 11 bases separating them. DNA for the CDR3: TGTGCCAGCAGTTACGGTCTAGCGCGCTACGAGCAGTACTTC. It codes for CASSYGLARYEQYF.

In its sample, this clone is medium-sized. The rearrangement uses TRBV5-1 and TRBJ2-7; 7 positions agree with TRBD1. CDR3 length equals 12 residues. Germline-derived CDR1 and CDR2 are SGHRS and YFSETQ. V shed 7 bases, J shed 4 bases, and the junction held 5 bases outside the gene matches. The DNA for the CDR3 is TGCGCCAGCTCCGAACAGGGGTACGAGCAGTACTTC. This gives the protein CASSEQGYEQYF. The full variable domain, with the rest looked up from reference TRBV5-1 and TRBJ2-7, is KAGVTQTPRYLIKTRGQQVTLSCSPISGHRSVSWYQQTPGQGLQFLFEYFSETQRNKGNFPGRFSGRQFSNSRSEMNVSTLELGDSALYLCASSEQGYEQYFGPGTRLTVT.

J is TRBJ1-1 and V is TRBV5-1, with D unresolved. CDR1 SGHRS and CDR2 YFSETQ come from the germline V gene. The length of the CDR3 is 13 residues. Trimming pared 4 bases from V and 4 bases from J, leaving 11 bases between. CDR3 sequence (DNA): TGCGCCAGCAGCACGGCCGGGTCCACTGAAGCTTTCTTT. It is translated as CASSTAGSTEAFF. Complete variable domain (other parts from reference TRBV5-1 and TRBJ1-1): KAGVTQTPRYLIKTRGQQVTLSCSPISGHRSVSWYQQTPGQGLQFLFEYFSETQRNKGNFPGRFSGRQFSNSRSEMNVSTLELGDSALYLCASSTAGSTEAFFGQGTRLTVV.

The V call is TRBV5-4, the J call TRBJ2-7, with TRBD1 matching over 7 bases. The CDR3 spans 15 residues. CDR1 is SGHNT, CDR2 YYREEE, per germline (reference sequence). Germline trimming cut 4 bases from V and 2 bases from J; bases unmatched to any gene: 9. The DNA of the CDR3 is TGTGCCAGCAGCCCTTCACAGGGGCCGACCTACGAGCAGTACTTC. Translating gives CASSPSQGPTYEQYF. The full variable domain, completed using reference TRBV5-4 and TRBJ2-7, is ETGVTQSPTHLIKTRGQQVTLRCSSQSGHNTVSWYQQALGQGPQFIFQYYREEENGRGNFPPRFSGLQFPNYSSELNVNALELDDSALYLCASSPSQGPTYEQYFGPGTRLTVT.

The chain recombines TRBV11-3 with TRBJ2-5, with 10 bases aligning to TRBD1. Germline CDR1 is SGHNT and CDR2 is YENEEA. This CDR3 contains 15 residues. V was pared by 3 bases and J by 2 bases, with 3 bases of the junction left unmatched. The CDR3 nucleotides read TGTGCCAGCAGCTTGACAGGGGGCCGGCAAGAGACCCAGTACTTC. Protein: CASSLTGGRQETQYF.

This chain links TRBV20-1 with TRBJ1-5; D gene unclear. The V gene's germline CDR1 is DFQATT and CDR2 SNEGSKA (reference sequence). The ends were cut back, 2 bases at V and 5 bases at J, with 4 bases in the middle. The length of the CDR3 is 11 residues. The DNA for the CDR3 is TGCAGTGCTAGATCGGATCAGCCCCAGCATTTT. Amino acids: CSARSDQPQHF.

V usage is TRBV14 and J usage is TRBJ2-3; 12 bases fit TRBD2. V gave up 4 bases and J gave up 3 bases; unmatched junction bases: 2. Germline values: CDR1 SGHDN, CDR2 FVKESK. The length of the CDR3 is 15 residues. CDR3 DNA sequence: TGTGCCAGCAGCCCCGGGACTAGCGGGACAGATACGCAGTATTTT. Translation: CASSPGTSGTDTQYF.

The chain recombines TRBV7-9 with TRBJ2-1; D possibly corresponds to TRBD2 (6 bases). CDR1 and CDR2 from the germline V gene are SEHNR and FQNEAQ (reference sequence). CDR3 size: 16 residues. Trimming took off 5 bases at V and 0 bases at J, with 14 bases between the two ends. CDR3 loop: CASSRLAGSSYNEQFF. CDR3 in DNA: TGTGCCAGCAGCCGCCTGGCGGGGAGCTCCTACAATGAGCAGTTCTTC. The full variable domain, its missing parts supplied by reference TRBV7-9 and TRBJ2-1, is DTGVSQNPRHKITKRGQNVTFRCDPISEHNRLYWYRQTLGQGPEFLTYFQNEAQLEKSRLLSDRFSAERPKGSFSTLEIQRTEQGDSAMYLCASSRLAGSSYNEQFFGPGTRLTVL.